Below are 27 T cell receptor beta chains sequenced from a single sample in a study of OX40 agonist ivuxolimab in advanced cancers. Repertoires were generated with immunoSEQ multiplex PCR, while TCRdb's copy carries only in-frame clones and drops some. The sample has 16,000 or so clones, roughly 71% seen once. Sequences were derived from CD4+ or CD8+ T cells sorted from blood, sampled in a trial of the OX40 agonist ivuxolimab. These receptors all stem from an adult with an advanced solid tumor such as melanoma, head and neck, liver or kidney cancer.

This clone showed up just once. The chain is built from TRBV9 and TRBJ2-7; D could derive from TRBD1 or TRBD2 (6 bases each). V gave up 4 bases and J gave up 5 bases, with 19 bases separating them. Germline CDR1 SGDLS, CDR2 YYNGEE. There are 15 residues in the CDR3. The CDR3 reads CASSPRGGKVDEQYF. In nucleotides, the CDR3 is TGTGCCAGCAGCCCTCGAGGGGGGAAAGTCGACGAGCAGTACTTC.

This chain links TRBV12-2 with TRBJ2-3; the table's D call, TRBD1, was not checked against the DNA. TRBV12-2 is a pseudogene segment. The CDR3 totals 16 residues. CDR3 amino acids: CASRRQYKNSTDTQYF. In DNA form, the CDR3 reads TGTGCAAGTCGCCGACAGTACAAGAATAGCACAGATACGCAGTATTTT.

The chain uses TRBV6-5 and TRBJ1-2; D is ambiguous. Germline-derived CDR1 and CDR2 are MNHEY and SVGAGI. This CDR3 region has 13 residues. Trimming removed 6 bases at V and 10 bases at J, with 18 bases between. CDR3 coding DNA: TGTGCCAGCAGGTCCCTTCTCAATTCGGCCTACACCTTC. Translated: CASRSLLNSAYTF.

The rearrangement links TRBV27 to TRBJ2-1; D is uncertain. This CDR3 comprises 14 residues. Germline V gene sequence: CDR1 MNHEY, CDR2 SMNVEV (reference sequence). Deletions cut 4 bases from V and 2 bases from J, with 9 bases between. CDR3 coding DNA: TGTGCCAGCAGTTGGGCTTTTCCCTACAATGAGCAGTTCTTC. This codes for CASSWAFPYNEQFF.

V gene TRBV19 combines with J gene TRBJ1-3; tentatively, D is TRBD1 (5 bases). With 6 bases removed from V and 2 bases from J, the gap between germline ends came to 14 bases. Germline V gene lookup returns CDR1 LNHDA and CDR2 SQIVND (reference sequence). CDR3 length: 15 amino acids. For the CDR3, the DNA is TGTGCCAGTAGAGCAGGGCACTCGCCTGGAAACACCATATATTTT. Residues: CASRAGHSPGNTIYF. The entire variable domain, with the rest obtained from reference TRBV19 and TRBJ1-3, is as follows: DGGITQSPKYLFRKEGQNVTLSCEQNLNHDAMYWYRQDPGQGLRLIYYSQIVNDFQKGDIAEGYSVSREKKESFPLTVTSAQKNPTAFYLCASRAGHSPGNTIYFGEGSWLTVV.

The chain links TRBV7-3 to TRBJ1-1; D is perhaps TRBD1 (5 bases). V was trimmed by 2 bases and J by 5 bases, leaving 9 bases between them. Germline CDR1 is SGHTA and CDR2 is FQGTGA. This CDR3 spans 13 amino acids. The CDR3 DNA follows: TGTGCCAGCAGCTTAGGGACGGGAACTGAAGCTTTCTTT. Translation gives CASSLGTGTEAFF.

The chain joins TRBV7-9 to TRBJ2-1, with no clear D. The V end lost 8 bases, the J end lost 2 bases, and 22 bases lay between the germline ends. The germline CDR1 and CDR2 sequences are SEHNR and FQNEAQ (reference sequence). The CDR3 runs 17 residues. The CDR3: CASSSSSRSFPYNEQFF. CDR3 coding DNA: TGTGCCAGCTCTTCCAGCTCCCGGTCCTTCCCCTACAATGAGCAGTTCTTC.

The rearrangement links TRBV7-6 to TRBJ1-1; D perhaps matches TRBD1 (6 bases). Germline V gene sequence: CDR1 SGHVS, CDR2 FNYEAQ. CDR3 length equals 15 residues. V was trimmed by 0 bases and J by 4 bases, leaving 12 bases between them. DNA for the CDR3: TGTGCCAGCAGCTTAGCGGGGCAGGGGAGCACTGAAGCTTTCTTT. It codes for CASSLAGQGSTEAFF.

This chain joins TRBV5-6 and TRBJ2-7, with 12 positions matching TRBD2. CDR1 is SGHDT and CDR2 is YYEEEE in the germline V gene. The ends lost 3 bases at V and 4 bases at J; junction bases unmatched: 2. CDR3 length: 14 amino acids. In DNA, the CDR3 is TGTGCCAGCAGCTGGACTAGCGGGGCATACGAGCAGTACTTC. This translates into CASSWTSGAYEQYF.

The chain links TRBV7-9 to TRBJ1-2; D is undetermined. The CDR3 spans 15 residues. Germline V gives CDR1 SEHNR, CDR2 FQNEAQ (reference sequence). Trimming stripped 8 bases from V and 6 bases from J, with 22 bases between. CDR3: CASASYATLHDGYTF. DNA of the CDR3: TGTGCCAGCGCTTCTTATGCGACCCTTCATGATGGCTACACCTTC.

The chain employs TRBV6-5 and TRBJ1-2; 8 positions match TRBD1. V lost 5 bases, J lost 6 bases, and 5 bases stayed unmatched. The CDR3 has 13 amino acids. Germline values: CDR1 MNHEY, CDR2 SVGAGI. This CDR3 reads CASSPGGANGYTF. DNA for the CDR3: TGTGCCAGCAGTCCAGGGGGCGCAAATGGCTACACCTTC.

The chain is built from TRBV29-1 and TRBJ2-1; no clear D gene. The CDR3 sequence is 15 residues long. Deletions cut 3 bases from V and 9 bases from J, with 21 bases between. Germline V CDR1 and CDR2: SQVTM, ANQGSEA. CDR3 in DNA: TGCAGCGTTGATGACTGGGATTCGGGTCTCGGTGAGCAGTTCTTC. It translates to CSVDDWDSGLGEQFF.

This clone was recorded only once. The chain joins TRBV4-1 to TRBJ2-3; D might be TRBD1 (6 bases). This CDR3 spans 16 amino acids. The V gene lost 0 bases and the J gene lost 5 bases, with 15 bases spanning the gap. Germline loops: CDR1 MGHRA, CDR2 YSYEKL. The CDR3 here is CASSQEEGGPVDTQYF. CDR3 in DNA: TGCGCCAGCAGCCAAGAAGAAGGGGGTCCGGTAGATACGCAGTATTTT.

The chain combines TRBV6-9 with TRBJ1-1; D is possibly TRBD1 (5 bases). The germline V gene has CDR1 MNHGY and CDR2 SVAAGI. The CDR3 loop spans 14 amino acids. V dropped 6 bases and J dropped 4 bases, with 15 bases sitting between them. The CDR3 DNA sequence: TGTGCCAGCAGGGCACAGGCGGCTGGCACTGAAGCTTTCTTT. Protein product: CASRAQAAGTEAFF.

The chain recombines TRBV7-9 with TRBJ2-1, with 8 positions matching TRBD2. V was clipped by 1 base and J by 6 bases; unmatched bases: 11. CDR3 length: 17 residues. The germline CDR1 and CDR2 sequences are SEHNR and FQNEAQ (reference sequence). CDR3 in amino acids: CASSLVPSGLMFNEQFF. The CDR3 DNA sequence: TGTGCCAGCAGCTTAGTCCCTAGCGGGCTTATGTTCAATGAGCAGTTCTTC.

Comments on this clone: Compared with germline, one end of the junction differs, possibly owing to a read error. This chain joins TRBV7-7 and TRBJ2-1, with 7 bases matching TRBD1. The CDR3 runs 15 residues. From germline, CDR1 is SSHAT and CDR2 FNYEAQ (reference sequence). CDR3 bases: TGTGCTAGCAGCTTAGCGAGGGGGCCCTACAATGAGCAGTTCTTC. It yields the protein CASSLARGPYNEQFF.

This clone appeared once. CDR3 amino acids: CASSSWAAQETQYF. In nucleotides, the CDR3 is TGCGCCAGCAGCTCTTGGGCGGCGCAAGAGACCCAGTACTTC. This rearrangement joins TRBV5-1 to TRBJ2-5, with no clear D. The CDR3 length is 14 residues. Trimming left V 3 bases short and J 2 bases short, with 11 bases between. Germline V gene sequence: CDR1 SGHRS, CDR2 YFSETQ.

This chain links TRBV6-6 with TRBJ2-5, with 7 bases that match TRBD1. With 0 bases clipped from V and 3 bases from J, the junction kept 4 bases outside the gene matches. The CDR3 is 15 residues long. CDR1 and CDR2 from the germline V gene are MNHNY and SVGAGI (reference sequence). Here the CDR3 DNA reads TGTGCCAGCAGTTACTCTTTCGGGACAGAAGAGACCCAGTACTTC. It yields the protein CASSYSFGTEETQYF.

The rearrangement uses TRBV7-8 and TRBJ2-1, with 7 positions matching TRBD2. The CDR3 length is 16 residues. Germline V gene sequence: CDR1 SGHVS, CDR2 FQNEAQ. The junction had 7 bases not matched to a gene; V was cut back by 5 bases and J by 0 bases. In nucleotides, the CDR3 is TGTGCCAGCAGCCACCCCGGGGGGAGCTCCTACAATGAGCAGTTCTTC. Translation: CASSHPGGSSYNEQFF.

This chain joins TRBV7-3 and TRBJ2-7; TRBD1 aligns across 7 bases. In germline, CDR1 is SGHTA, CDR2 FQGTGA. J gave up 3 bases and V 2 bases, and 10 bases lay outside the gene matches. CDR3 length equals 16 residues. CDR3 in DNA: TGTGCCAGCAGCTTAGAAACAGGGGAATCCTTCTACGAGCAGTACTTC. It specifies CASSLETGESFYEQYF.

This sequence joins TRBV7-9 and TRBJ2-7; D gene uncertain. Trimming pared 1 base from V and 6 bases from J, leaving 4 bases between. CDR1 is SEHNR and CDR2 is FQNEAQ in the germline V gene (reference sequence). This CDR3 has 11 residues. This CDR3 reads CASSLGVEQYF. In DNA form, the CDR3 reads TGTGCCAGCAGCTTAGGCGTCGAGCAGTACTTC.

The chain is built from TRBV4-3 and TRBJ1-2, with D perhaps matching TRBD1 (6 bases). The CDR3 sequence is 13 residues long. CDR1 and CDR2 (germline): LGHNA, YSLEER. Trimming removed 8 bases at V and 4 bases at J, with 14 bases between. CDR3 nucleotides: TGCGCCAGCTCCTCGACAGGCTCCTATGGCTACACCTTC. This translates into CASSSTGSYGYTF.

V gene TRBV4-1 combines with J gene TRBJ1-1, with TRBD1 as a possible D gene (6 bases). Germline-derived CDR1 and CDR2 are MGHRA and YSYEKL. The CDR3 is made up of 15 amino acids. The germline V and J ends were trimmed by 2 bases and 5 bases, with 15 bases remaining between them. The DNA for the CDR3 is TGCGCCAGCAGCCAATTTGGAGAAGGGGGGACTGAAGCTTTCTTT. Its protein is CASSQFGEGGTEAFF.

There are a few counts of this clone. The chain carries TRBV10-3 and TRBJ1-2; 9 bases align to TRBD1. J gave up 3 bases and V 6 bases, and 8 bases lay outside the gene matches. The CDR3 contains 15 residues. CDR1 is ENHRY, CDR2 SYGVKD, per germline. CDR3 bases: TGTGCCATCAGACAAACAGGGGGCGCGGACTATGGCTACACCTTC. This translates into CAIRQTGGADYGYTF.

The chain combines TRBV7-2 with TRBJ2-2, with D perhaps assigned TRBD1 or TRBD2 (5 bases each). Trimming removed 5 bases from V and 9 bases from J, with 7 bases in between. The CDR3 has 11 amino acids. CDR1 SGHTA and CDR2 FQGNSA come from the germline V gene. The CDR3 coding sequence is TGTGCCAGCAGCGGGGGTTGGGAGCTGTTTTTT. Its protein is CASSGGWELFF.

The chain has TRBV23-1 and TRBJ1-2; 11 bases map to TRBD1. TRBV23-1 is an ORF; its function is uncertain. The CDR3 is 16 amino acids. The V and J ends lost 2 bases and 6 bases, in that order; junction bases with no gene match: 8. The CDR3 nucleotides read TGCGCCAGCAGTCAACAAAGGACAGGGGGCCGGGATGGCTACACCTTC. Translation: CASSQQRTGGRDGYTF.

This clone occurred a few times. The rearrangement joins TRBV7-2 to TRBJ1-5; D ambiguous. CDR3 length: 16 amino acids. CDR1 and CDR2 from the germline V gene are SGHTA and FQGNSA. Trimming pared 1 base from V and 0 bases from J, leaving 10 bases between. This CDR3 reads CASSLEGGYSNQPQHF. In DNA form, the CDR3 reads TGTGCCAGCAGCTTAGAGGGTGGATATAGCAATCAGCCCCAGCATTTT.